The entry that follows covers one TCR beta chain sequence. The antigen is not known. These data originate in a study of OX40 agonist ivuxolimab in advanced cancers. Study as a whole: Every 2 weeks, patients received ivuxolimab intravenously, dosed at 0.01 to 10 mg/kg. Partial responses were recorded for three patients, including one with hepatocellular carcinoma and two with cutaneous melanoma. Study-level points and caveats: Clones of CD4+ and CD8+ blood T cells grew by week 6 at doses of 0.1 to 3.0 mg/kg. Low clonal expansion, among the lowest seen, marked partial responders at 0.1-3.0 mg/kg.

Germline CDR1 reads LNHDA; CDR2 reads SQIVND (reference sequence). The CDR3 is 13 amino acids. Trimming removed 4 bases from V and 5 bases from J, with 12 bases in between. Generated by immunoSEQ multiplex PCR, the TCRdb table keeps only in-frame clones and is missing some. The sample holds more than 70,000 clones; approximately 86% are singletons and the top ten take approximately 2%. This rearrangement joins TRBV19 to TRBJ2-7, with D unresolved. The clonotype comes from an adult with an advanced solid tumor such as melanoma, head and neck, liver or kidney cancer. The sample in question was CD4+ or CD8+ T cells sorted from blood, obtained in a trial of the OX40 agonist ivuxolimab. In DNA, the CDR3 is TGTGCCAGTAGTACCATCCTCGCCCACGAGCAGTACTTC. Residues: CASSTILAHEQYF.